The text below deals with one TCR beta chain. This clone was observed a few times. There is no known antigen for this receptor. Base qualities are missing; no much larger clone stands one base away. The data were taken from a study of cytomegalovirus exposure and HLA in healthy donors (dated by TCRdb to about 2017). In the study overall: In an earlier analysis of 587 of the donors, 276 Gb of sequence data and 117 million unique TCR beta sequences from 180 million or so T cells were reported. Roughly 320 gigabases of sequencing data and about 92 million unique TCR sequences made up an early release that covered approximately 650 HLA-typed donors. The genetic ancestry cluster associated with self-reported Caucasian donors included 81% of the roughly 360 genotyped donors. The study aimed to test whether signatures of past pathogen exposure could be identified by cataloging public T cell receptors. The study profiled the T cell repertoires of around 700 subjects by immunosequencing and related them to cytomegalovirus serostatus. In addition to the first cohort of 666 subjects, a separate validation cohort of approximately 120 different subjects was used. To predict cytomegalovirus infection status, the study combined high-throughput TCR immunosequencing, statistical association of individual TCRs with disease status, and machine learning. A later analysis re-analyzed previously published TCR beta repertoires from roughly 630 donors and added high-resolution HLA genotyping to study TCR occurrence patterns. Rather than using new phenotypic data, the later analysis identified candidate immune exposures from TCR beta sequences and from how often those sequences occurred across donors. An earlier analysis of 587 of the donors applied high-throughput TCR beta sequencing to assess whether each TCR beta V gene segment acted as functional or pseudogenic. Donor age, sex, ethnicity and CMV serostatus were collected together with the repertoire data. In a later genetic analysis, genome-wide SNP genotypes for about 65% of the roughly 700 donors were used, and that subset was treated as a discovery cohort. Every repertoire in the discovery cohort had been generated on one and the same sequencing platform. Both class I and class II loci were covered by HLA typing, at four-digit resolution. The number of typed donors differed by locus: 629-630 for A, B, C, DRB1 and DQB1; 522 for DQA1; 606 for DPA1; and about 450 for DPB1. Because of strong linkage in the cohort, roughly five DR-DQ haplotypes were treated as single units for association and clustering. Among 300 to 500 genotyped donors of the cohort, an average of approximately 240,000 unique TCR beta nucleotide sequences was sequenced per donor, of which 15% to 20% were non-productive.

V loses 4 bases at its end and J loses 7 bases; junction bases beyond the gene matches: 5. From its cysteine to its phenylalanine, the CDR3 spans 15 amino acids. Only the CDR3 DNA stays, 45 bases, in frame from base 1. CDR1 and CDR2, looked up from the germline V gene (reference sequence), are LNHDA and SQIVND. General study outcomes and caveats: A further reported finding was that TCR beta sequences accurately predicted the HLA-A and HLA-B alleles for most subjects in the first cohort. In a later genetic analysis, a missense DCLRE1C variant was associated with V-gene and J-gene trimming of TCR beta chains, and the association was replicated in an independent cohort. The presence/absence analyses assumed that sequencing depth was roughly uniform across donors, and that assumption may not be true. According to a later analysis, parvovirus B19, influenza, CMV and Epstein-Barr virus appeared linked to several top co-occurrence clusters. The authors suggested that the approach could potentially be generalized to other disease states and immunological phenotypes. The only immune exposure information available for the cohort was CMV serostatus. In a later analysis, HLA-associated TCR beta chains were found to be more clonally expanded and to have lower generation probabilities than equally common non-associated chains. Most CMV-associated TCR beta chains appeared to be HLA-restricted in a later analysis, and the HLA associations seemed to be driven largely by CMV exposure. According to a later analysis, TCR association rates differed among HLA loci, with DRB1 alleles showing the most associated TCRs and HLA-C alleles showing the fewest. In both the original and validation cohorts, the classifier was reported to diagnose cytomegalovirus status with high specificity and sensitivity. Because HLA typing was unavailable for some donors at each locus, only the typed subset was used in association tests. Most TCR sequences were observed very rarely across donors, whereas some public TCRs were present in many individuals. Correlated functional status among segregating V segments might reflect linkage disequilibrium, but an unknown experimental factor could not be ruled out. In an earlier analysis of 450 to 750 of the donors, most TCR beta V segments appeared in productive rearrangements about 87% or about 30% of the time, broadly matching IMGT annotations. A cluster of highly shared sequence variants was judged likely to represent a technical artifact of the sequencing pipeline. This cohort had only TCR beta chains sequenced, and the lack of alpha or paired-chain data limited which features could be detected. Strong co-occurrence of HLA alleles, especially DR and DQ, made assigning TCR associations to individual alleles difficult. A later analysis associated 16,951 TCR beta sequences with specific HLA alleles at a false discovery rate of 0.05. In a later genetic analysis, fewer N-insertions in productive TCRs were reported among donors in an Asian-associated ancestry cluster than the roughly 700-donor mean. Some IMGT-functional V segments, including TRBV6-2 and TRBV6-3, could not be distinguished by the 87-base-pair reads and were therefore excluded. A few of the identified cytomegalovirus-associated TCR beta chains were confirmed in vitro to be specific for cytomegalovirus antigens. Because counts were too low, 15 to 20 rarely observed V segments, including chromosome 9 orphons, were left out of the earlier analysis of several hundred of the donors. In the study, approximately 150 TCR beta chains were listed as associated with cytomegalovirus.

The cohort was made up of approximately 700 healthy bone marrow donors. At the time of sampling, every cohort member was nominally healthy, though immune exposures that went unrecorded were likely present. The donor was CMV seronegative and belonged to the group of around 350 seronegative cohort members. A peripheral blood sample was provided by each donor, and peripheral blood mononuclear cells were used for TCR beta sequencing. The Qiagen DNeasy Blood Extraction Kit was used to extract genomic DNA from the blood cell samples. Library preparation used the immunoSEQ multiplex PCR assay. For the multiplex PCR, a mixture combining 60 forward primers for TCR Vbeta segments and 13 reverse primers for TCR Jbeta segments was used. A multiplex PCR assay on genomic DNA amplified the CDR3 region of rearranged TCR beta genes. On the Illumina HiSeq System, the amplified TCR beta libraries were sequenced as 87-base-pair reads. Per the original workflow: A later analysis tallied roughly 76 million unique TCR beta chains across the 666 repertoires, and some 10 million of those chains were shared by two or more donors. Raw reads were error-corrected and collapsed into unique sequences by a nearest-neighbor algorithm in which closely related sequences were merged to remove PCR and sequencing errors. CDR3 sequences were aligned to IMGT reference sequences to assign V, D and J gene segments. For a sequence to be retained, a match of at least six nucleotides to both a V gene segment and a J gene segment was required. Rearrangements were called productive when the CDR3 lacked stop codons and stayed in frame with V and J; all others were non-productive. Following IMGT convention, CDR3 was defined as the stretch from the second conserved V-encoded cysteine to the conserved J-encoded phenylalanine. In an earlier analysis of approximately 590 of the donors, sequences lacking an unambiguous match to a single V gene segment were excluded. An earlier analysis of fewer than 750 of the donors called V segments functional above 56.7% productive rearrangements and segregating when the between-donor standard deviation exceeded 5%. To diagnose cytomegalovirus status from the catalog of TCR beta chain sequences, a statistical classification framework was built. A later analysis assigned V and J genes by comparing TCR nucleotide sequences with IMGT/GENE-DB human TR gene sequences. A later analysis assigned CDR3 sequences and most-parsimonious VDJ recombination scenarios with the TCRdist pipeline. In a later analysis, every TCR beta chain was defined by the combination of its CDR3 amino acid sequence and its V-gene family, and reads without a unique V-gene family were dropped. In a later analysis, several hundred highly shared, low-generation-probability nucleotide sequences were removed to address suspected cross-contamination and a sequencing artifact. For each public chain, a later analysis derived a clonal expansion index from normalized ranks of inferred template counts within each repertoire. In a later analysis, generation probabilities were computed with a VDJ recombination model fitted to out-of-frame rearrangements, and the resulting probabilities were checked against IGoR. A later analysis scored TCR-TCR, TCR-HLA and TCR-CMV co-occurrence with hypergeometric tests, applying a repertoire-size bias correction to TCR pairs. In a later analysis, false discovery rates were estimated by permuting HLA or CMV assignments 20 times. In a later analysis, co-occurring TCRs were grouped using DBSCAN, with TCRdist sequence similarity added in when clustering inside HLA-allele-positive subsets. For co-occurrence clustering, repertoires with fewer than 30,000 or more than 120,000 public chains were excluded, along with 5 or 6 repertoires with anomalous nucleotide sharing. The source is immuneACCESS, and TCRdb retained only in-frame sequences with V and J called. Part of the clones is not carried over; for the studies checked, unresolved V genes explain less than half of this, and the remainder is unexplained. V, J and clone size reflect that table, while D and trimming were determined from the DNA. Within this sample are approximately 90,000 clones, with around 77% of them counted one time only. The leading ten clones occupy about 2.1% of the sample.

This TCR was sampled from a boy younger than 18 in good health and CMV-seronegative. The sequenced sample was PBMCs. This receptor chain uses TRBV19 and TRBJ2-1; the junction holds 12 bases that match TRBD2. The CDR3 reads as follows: CASSRASGRGNEQFF. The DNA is TGTGCCAGTAGTAGGGCTAGCGGGAGGGGGAATGAGCAGTTCTTC.